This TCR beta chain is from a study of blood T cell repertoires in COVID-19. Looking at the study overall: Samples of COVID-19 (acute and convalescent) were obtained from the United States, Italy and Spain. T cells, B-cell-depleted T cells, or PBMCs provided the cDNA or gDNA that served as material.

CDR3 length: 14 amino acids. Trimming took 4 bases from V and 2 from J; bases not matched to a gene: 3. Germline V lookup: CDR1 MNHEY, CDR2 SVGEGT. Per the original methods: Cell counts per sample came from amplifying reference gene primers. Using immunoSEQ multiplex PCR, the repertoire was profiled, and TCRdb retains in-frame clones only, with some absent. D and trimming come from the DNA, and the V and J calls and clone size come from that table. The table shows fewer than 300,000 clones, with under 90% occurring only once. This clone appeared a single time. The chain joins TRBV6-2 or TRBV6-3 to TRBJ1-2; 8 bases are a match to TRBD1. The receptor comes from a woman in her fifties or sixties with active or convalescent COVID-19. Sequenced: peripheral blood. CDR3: CASSWAGGNYGYTF. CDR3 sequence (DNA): TGTGCCAGCAGTTGGGCAGGGGGCAACTATGGCTACACCTTC.